This TCR beta chain was profiled in a study of T cells in tuberculosis (dated by TCRdb to the late 2010s). For context, the study as a whole: In the study, CD1B tetramers and high-throughput TCR immunosequencing were combined to characterize T cells specific for the mycobacterial lipid antigen glucose monomycolate (GMM). IGRA-negative adolescents, IGRA-positive adolescents with latent tuberculosis and adults with active tuberculosis, approximately 11 per group, were compared in a South African clinical cohort. PBMC from active tuberculosis patients were archived either before standard anti-tuberculosis treatment began or within 7 days of its start. Broader findings and caveats from the paper: Clinical samples were selected based on which cryopreserved specimens were available, and the active tuberculosis cases were adults whereas the controls were adolescents. The smaller NN-distances in active tuberculosis patients were driven in part by shorter CDR3-alpha lengths, while the difference seen for TCR-beta was not statistically significant. With the diverse GMM-specific repertoire as input, a classifier achieved around 87% accuracy (AUROC 0.90), whereas GEM motif frequencies as input gave 70% accuracy. Active tuberculosis TCR-alpha repertoires showed smaller mean NN-distances to GMM-specific TCRs than IGRA-negative controls, suggesting clonal expansion of these TCRs.

TCR libraries were generated with the immunoSEQ multiplex PCR assay, using TCR-beta and/or TCR-alpha/delta assays for each sample. The amplified TCR libraries were sequenced on the Illumina high-throughput platform. Concerning the study's data processing: Clustering and dimensionality reduction relied on pairwise TCRdist distances among GMM-specific receptors from T cells that were either sorted ex vivo or expanded in vitro. Each clinical repertoire was scored by mean NN-distance, the average TCRdist to the nearest 10% of tetramer-positive reference sequences. To compute GEM TCR motif frequency, the fraction of unique TCRs matching known GEM sequences by V/J usage and CDR3 length was calculated. Active tuberculosis was classified by linear discriminant analysis with leave-one-out cross-validation, implemented in scikit-learn. TCRdb stores this immuneACCESS table with in-frame sequences only. Part of the clones is absent; in the studies checked, under half of the shortfall reflects unresolved V genes, and no reason is known for the rest. V, J and clone size are those of that table, while D and trimming were read from the DNA. Recorded for this sample are about 34,000 clones; 80% to 95% of them occurred a single time. The ten largest clones add up to 11% of the sample.

The germline V gene provides CDR1 SGHRS and CDR2 YFSETQ. The CDR3 runs 17 amino acids, cysteine and phenylalanine included. The retained sequence is limited to the CDR3, 51 bases, with the frame set at the first base. The junction shows trimming of 4 bases on V and 0 bases on J, plus 17 bases between the germline ends. The time point label here, explained by the study, means: new active TB diagnosis, blood taken before or within 7 days of starting treatment. The patients with active tuberculosis were newly diagnosed, HIV-seronegative South African adults aged 18 years or older. Confirmation of active tuberculosis was obtained by positive sputum smear microscopy and/or positive M. tuberculosis culture. Immunosequencing was performed on unsorted cryopreserved PBMC and covered roughly 98,000 T cells per clinical donor on average. Of note for this clone: Its specific antigen is unknown. No base quality values were provided; no much bigger clone lies one nucleotide off.

Sequenced here: PBMCs, sampled at tuberculosis diagnosis. Recombination joined TRBV5-1 with TRBJ1-5; the D segment cannot be called with confidence. This clonotype was sampled from an adult with tuberculosis. Read as DNA, the sequence is TGCGCCAGCAGCCCCCGACTAGGCCCTTATAGCAATCAGCCCCAGCATTTT. Its translation is CASSPRLGPYSNQPQHF.